Included here is one T cell receptor beta chain sequence, with context. The identical CDR3 is also encoded by other nucleotide sequences in the sample. Trimming cost V 2 bases and J 1 base, with 6 bases left between them. The germline CDR1 and CDR2 sequences are SGDLS and YYNGEE. The CDR3 consists of 13 residues. Original handling: By means of reference gene primer amplification, nucleated cell counts were estimated. Sequencing was performed with immunoSEQ multiplex PCR; in TCRdb, only in-frame clones are kept and a portion is missing. The V and J calls and clone size come from that table; D and trimming were worked out from the DNA. Of under 300,000 clones in the sample, 91% were seen once. Cohorts were determined from participant-reported clinical history. The data originate from a study of blood T cell repertoires in COVID-19. Study overall: The analysed material was cDNA or gDNA that came from T cells, B-cell-depleted T cells, or PBMCs.

The chain joins TRBV9 to TRBJ1-2, with D hard to call. This TCR derives from a human donor in a cohort exposed to, infected with or recovered from COVID-19 (not recorded which). The donor label of this sample is uncertain. What was sequenced was PBMCs or T cells enriched from blood (not recorded which). The CDR3 here is CASSVRVNYGYTF. DNA for the CDR3: TGTGCCAGCAGCGTCCGCGTTAACTATGGCTACACCTTC.